A selection of T cell receptor beta chains follows, all from one sample in a study of shared clonotypes between healthy human individuals. TCRdb's table, derived via immunoSEQ multiplex PCR, lists solely in-frame clones and lacks some. Of about 490,000 clones in the sample, about 79% were seen once. Sequencing used PBMCs. These receptor sequences come from a woman between 35 and 50 years old in good health. Some clones in this sample may be carry-over from other donors' samples. The CDR3 runs from the conserved cysteine through the conserved F or W. The D gene is left open where the match is weak. Only some rows state a clone size, as once, few, many or a class for expanded clones.

d_call j_call v_call cdr3_length clone_size cdr3_aa cdr3_nt
NA TRBJ2-1 TRBV29-1 13 NA CSVDYSGGNEQFF TGCAGCGTTGATTATTCAGGGGGGAATGAGCAGTTCTTC
NA TRBJ1-1 TRBV6-5 13 NA CASSRSPSTEAFF TGTGCCAGCAGCCGCTCCCCGAGCACTGAAGCTTTCTTT
TRBD2 TRBJ2-2 TRBV2 15 NA CASRGLASNTGELFF TGTGCCAGCAGGGGACTAGCGTCGAACACCGGGGAGCTGTTTTTT
NA TRBJ1-1 TRBV28 15 NA CASSVPSRGHTEAFF TGTGCCAGCAGTGTACCGTCCCGTGGTCACACTGAAGCTTTCTTT
TRBD2 TRBJ2-3 TRBV10-3 13 NA CAILAGGSDTQYF TGTGCCATTCTAGCGGGAGGGTCAGATACGCAGTACTTT
TRBD2 TRBJ2-1 TRBV7-9 17 NA CASIHPSGLAVYNEQFF TGTGCCAGCATCCACCCATCGGGACTAGCGGTCTACAATGAGCAGTTCTTC
NA TRBJ1-3 TRBV2 13 NA CASSEVGANTIYF TGTGCCAGCAGTGAGGTGGGAGCAAACACCATATATTTT
NA TRBJ2-7 TRBV5-1 13 NA CASSRGAVSEQYF TGCGCCAGCAGCAGGGGAGCGGTGAGCGAGCAGTACTTC
TRBD2 TRBJ2-1 TRBV4-2 16 NA CASSQESRGSRDEQFF TGTGCCAGCAGCCAAGAGAGTCGCGGGAGTCGCGATGAGCAGTTCTTC
NA TRBJ1-3 TRBV9 14 NA CASSVGTSGNTIYF TGTGCCAGCAGCGTGGGGACGTCGGGAAACACCATATATTTT
TRBD2 TRBJ2-1 TRBV4-2 15 NA CASSQGPGGDNEQFF TGTGCCAGCAGCCAAGGGCCGGGAGGGGACAATGAGCAGTTCTTC
NA TRBJ2-7 TRBV4-1 14 NA CASSQESTVYEQYF TGCGCCAGCAGCCAAGAATCCACAGTCTACGAGCAGTACTTC
TRBD1 TRBJ1-4 TRBV10-2 13 once CASRDRVYEKLFF TGCGCCAGCAGGGACAGGGTGTACGAAAAACTGTTTTTT
NA TRBJ2-6 TRBV4-3 19 NA CASSRGPLADGMGANVLTF TGCGCCAGCAGTCGGGGGCCCCTGGCAGATGGTATGGGGGCCAACGTCCTGACTTTC
TRBD1 TRBJ1-2 TRBV5-1 14 NA CASTQGTVGYGYTF TGCGCCAGCACCCAAGGGACAGTGGGGTATGGCTACACCTTC
TRBD1 TRBJ1-1 TRBV5-8 17 NA CASSAGTGGFGATEAFF TGTGCCAGCAGCGCCGGGACAGGGGGCTTCGGGGCCACTGAAGCTTTCTTT
TRBD2 TRBJ2-3 TRBV5-1 16 NA CASSGGLAGSADTQYF TGCGCCAGCAGCGGGGGACTAGCGGGATCGGCAGATACGCAGTATTTT
NA TRBJ2-3 TRBV11-2 11 many CASSFTDTQYF TGTGCCAGCAGCTTTACAGATACGCAGTATTTT
NA TRBJ1-4 TRBV18 15 NA CASSPSGSSNEKLFF TGTGCCAGCTCACCATCGGGTTCCTCTAATGAAAAACTGTTTTTT
NA TRBJ2-2 TRBV7-6 16 NA CASSLAPGANTGELFF TGTGCCAGCAGCTTAGCGCCAGGGGCGAACACCGGGGAGCTGTTTTTT
NA TRBJ2-2 TRBV6-6 15 NA CASSYLQANTGELFF TGTGCCAGCAGTTACCTTCAGGCGAACACCGGGGAGCTGTTTTTT
NA TRBJ1-4 TRBV27 14 NA CASSPYVPGEKLFF TGTGCCAGCAGTCCCTATGTCCCAGGTGAAAAACTGTTTTTT
NA TRBJ2-3 TRBV10-3 12 NA CAISEQADTQYF TGTGCCATCAGTGAGCAAGCAGATACGCAGTATTTT
TRBD2 TRBJ2-2 TRBV27 15 NA CASSKLAGDTGELFF TGTGCCAGCAGTAAACTAGCGGGAGACACCGGGGAGCTGTTTTTT
NA TRBJ1-3 TRBV19 13 NA CASSITGTNTIYF TGTGCCAGTAGTATCACAGGGACAAACACCATATATTTT
NA TRBJ1-2 TRBV7-9 12 NA CASRGEAYGYTF TGTGCCAGCAGAGGGGAGGCCTATGGCTACACCTTC
NA TRBJ2-3 TRBV5-1 13 few CASKPMGTDTQYF TGCGCCAGCAAACCGATGGGGACAGATACGCAGTATTTT
NA TRBJ1-3 TRBV29-1 12 NA CSVGSDGNTIYF TGCAGCGTCGGATCCGACGGAAACACCATATATTTT
TRBD2 TRBJ2-1 TRBV5-1 16 few CASSLAGLATYNEQFF TGCGCCAGCAGCTTGGCAGGACTAGCGACCTACAATGAGCAGTTCTTC
NA TRBJ2-1 TRBV7-3 15 NA CASSLDHGGNNEQFF TGTGCCAGCAGCTTAGATCATGGGGGGAACAATGAGCAGTTCTTC
TRBD1 TRBJ1-1 TRBV29-1 13 NA CSVGQGRNTEAFF TGCAGCGTGGGACAGGGGAGGAACACTGAAGCTTTCTTT
NA TRBJ2-3 TRBV11-3 15 few CASSLLGTGSDTQYF TGTGCCAGCAGCTTATTGGGCACAGGGTCGGATACGCAGTATTTT
NA TRBJ2-7 TRBV27 15 NA CASSFRGSTAYEQYF TGTGCCAGCAGTTTTAGGGGCAGCACGGCCTACGAGCAGTACTTC
NA TRBJ1-3 TRBV27 17 NA CASSLSAGPLSGNTIYF TGTGCCAGCAGTTTATCCGCAGGGCCCCTCTCTGGAAACACCATATATTTT
NA TRBJ1-4 TRBV13 15 NA CASSAGRGWDEKLFF TGTGCCAGCAGCGCCGGACGAGGGTGGGATGAAAAACTGTTTTTT
NA TRBJ1-5 TRBV25-1 16 NA CASSALGTGFNQPQHF TGTGCCAGCAGTGCTCTAGGAACAGGATTCAATCAGCCCCAGCATTTT
NA TRBJ1-6 TRBV4-1 14 NA CASSHGSLNSPLHF TGCGCCAGCAGCCACGGGTCGTTAAATTCACCCCTCCACTTT
NA TRBJ1-1 TRBV11-2 14 once CASSGPGAVTEAFF TGTGCCAGCAGCGGACCGGGAGCCGTCACTGAAGCTTTCTTT
TRBD1 TRBJ1-1 TRBV19 15 NA CASSNTGALNTEAFF TGTGCCAGTAGCAACACAGGGGCCTTGAACACTGAAGCTTTCTTT
NA TRBJ1-4 TRBV5-1 14 NA CASSAQGSNEKLFF TGCGCCAGCAGTGCACAGGGCTCTAATGAAAAACTGTTTTTT
TRBD1 TRBJ2-3 TRBV11-3 16 NA CASSDRGSQSGDTQYF TGTGCCAGCAGCGACAGGGGATCCCAATCGGGGGATACGCAGTATTTT
TRBD2 TRBJ2-5 TRBV11-2 16 few CASSSRLAGQGETQYF TGTGCCAGCAGCTCGAGACTAGCGGGACAGGGAGAGACCCAGTACTTC
TRBD1 TRBJ2-7 TRBV19 12 NA CASSTGGYEQYF TGTGCCAGTAGTACAGGGGGCTACGAGCAGTACTTC
NA TRBJ2-1 TRBV9 15 many CASSSRGSEYNEQFF TGTGCCAGCAGCTCTAGGGGGTCCGAATACAATGAGCAGTTCTTC
NA TRBJ2-1 TRBV29-1 11 NA CSASAFDEQFF TGCAGCGCAAGCGCGTTCGATGAGCAGTTCTTC
TRBD1 TRBJ2-7 TRBV4-2 16 few CASSPTGTGVFYEQYF TGTGCCAGCAGCCCAACTGGGACAGGGGTTTTCTACGAGCAGTACTTC
NA TRBJ2-7 TRBV5-8 13 NA CASSKIQGSEQYF TGTGCCAGCAGCAAGATACAGGGAAGCGAGCAGTACTTC
TRBD2 TRBJ2-5 TRBV11-2 15 NA CASSIAGLAGDTQYF TGTGCCAGCAGCATCGCGGGACTAGCGGGAGACACCCAGTACTTC
TRBD2 TRBJ2-7 TRBV7-9 17 few CASSSGLAGGRSYEQYF TGTGCCAGCAGCTCCGGACTAGCGGGAGGCCGCTCCTACGAGCAGTACTTC
NA TRBJ2-7 TRBV5-5 15 NA CASSLALFRVHEQYF TGTGCCAGCAGCCTGGCCCTTTTCAGGGTTCACGAGCAGTACTTC
NA TRBJ1-1 TRBV4-3 15 once CASSQGQGVTTEAFF TGCGCCAGCAGCCAGGGCCAGGGTGTAACCACTGAAGCTTTCTTT
TRBD2 TRBJ2-1 TRBV7-7 16 NA CASSLASGSSYNEQFF TGTGCTAGCAGCTTAGCGAGCGGGAGCTCCTACAATGAGCAGTTCTTC
NA TRBJ2-1 TRBV5-1 16 NA CASSLATGRSYNEQFF TGCGCCAGCAGCCTGGCTACAGGGCGCTCCTACAATGAGCAGTTCTTC
TRBD2 TRBJ2-7 TRBV29-1 13 NA CSVGGGRGYEQYF TGCAGCGTTGGGGGAGGGCGAGGCTACGAGCAGTACTTC
NA TRBJ2-7 TRBV18 13 NA CASSPPSSYEQYF TGTGCCAGCTCACCACCCTCCTCCTACGAGCAGTACTTC
TRBD1 TRBJ2-2 TRBV28 15 NA CASSSTGENTGELFF TGTGCCAGCAGTTCGACAGGGGAGAACACCGGGGAGCTGTTTTTT
NA TRBJ2-7 TRBV18 13 NA CASSPTGFYEQYF TGTGCCAGCTCACCGACGGGGTTCTACGAGCAGTACTTC
NA TRBJ2-7 TRBV7-6 17 NA CASSLARGQGELYEQYF TGTGCCAGCAGCTTAGCGAGAGGGCAGGGTGAACTCTACGAGCAGTACTTC
NA TRBJ2-1 TRBV7-3 15 few CASSPSPGGPGEQFF TGTGCCAGCAGCCCCAGTCCCGGAGGGCCTGGTGAGCAGTTCTTC